The 20 T cell receptor beta chains in this list originate from one sample, sequenced in a study of T-cell memory formation after mild COVID-19. TCRdb re-called the 5' RACE reads through MiXCR, storing one row per CDR3 protein. The sample has hundreds of thousands of distinct CDR3 sequences, 15% to 20% seen once; the top ten hold about 22%. Sequencing was done on a sample of PBMCs or a T cell subset sorted from them (not recorded which). These receptors were taken from a young man who had mild COVID-19 (a few samples of this study predate the infection). Cell type and time point are not known.

This clonotype showed up just once. The DNA for the CDR3 is TGTGCCAGCAGTTACTCGATGCTGCTGTACCAAGAGACCCAGTACTTC. It yields the protein CASSYSMLLYQETQYF. This chain uses TRBV6-2 or TRBV6-3 with TRBJ2-5; no clear D gene. The germline V and J ends were trimmed by 0 bases and 0 bases, with 11 bases remaining between them. Germline CDR1 MNHEY, CDR2 SVGEGT. The CDR3 is 16 residues long.

The V call is TRBV4-1, the J call TRBJ2-1; D remains ambiguous. The germline V and J ends were trimmed by 3 bases and 0 bases, with 6 bases remaining between them. The CDR3 loop spans 14 amino acids. CDR1 is MGHRA, CDR2 YSYEKL, per germline. The DNA of the CDR3 is TGCGCCAGCAGCCAGGGCGCCTCCTACAATGAGCAGTTCTTC. Translating it yields CASSQGASYNEQFF.

The genes are TRBV2 and TRBJ1-5; D possibly corresponds to TRBD1 (6 bases). The germline V gene has CDR1 SNHLY and CDR2 FYNNEI. V dropped 8 bases and J dropped 0 bases, with 14 bases sitting between them. The CDR3 covers 15 residues. The CDR3 sequence: CASSSQGFSNQPQHF. The CDR3 DNA is TGTGCCAGCTCCTCACAGGGTTTTAGCAATCAGCCCCAGCATTTT.

This clonotype has a handful of counts. V is TRBV7-9 and J is TRBJ2-6, with 9 bases that match TRBD1. The CDR3 is made up of 16 amino acids. Germline V lookup: CDR1 SEHNR, CDR2 FQNEAQ (reference sequence). After removal of 6 bases from V and 2 bases from J, the junction contained 5 bases not matched to a gene. In nucleotides, the CDR3 is TGTGCCAGCAGGCGGACAGGGGACACTGGGGCCAACGTCCTGACTTTC. Protein sequence: CASRRTGDTGANVLTF.

V and J are TRBV7-9 and TRBJ1-5, with a possible D match to TRBD1 (5 bases). The CDR3 runs 15 residues. Trimming removed 4 bases at V and 2 bases at J, with 12 bases between. Per germline, CDR1 SEHNR and CDR2 FQNEAQ (reference sequence). The CDR3 bases are TGTGCCAGCAGCTCTCAGGGTGGGGGCAATCAGCCCCAGCATTTT. It translates to CASSSQGGGNQPQHF.

This clonotype was recorded a few times. J is TRBJ2-1 and V is TRBV12-3 or TRBV12-4; D perhaps matches TRBD2 (5 bases). Trimming removed 7 bases from V and 8 bases from J, with 12 bases in between. The CDR3 loop spans 12 amino acids. Here the CDR3 reads CASNRGSDEQFF. Here the CDR3 DNA reads TGTGCCAGCAACCGTGGGAGCGATGAGCAGTTCTTC.

This clonotype has a handful of counts. The V call is TRBV20-1, the J call TRBJ2-6; D possibly corresponds to TRBD1 (6 bases). Germline lookup yields CDR1 DFQATT and CDR2 SNEGSKA (reference sequence). This CDR3 comprises 14 residues. V dropped 6 bases and J dropped 0 bases, with 9 bases sitting between them. CDR3 sequence reads: CSAQGGSGANVLTF. The CDR3 nucleotides read TGCAGTGCACAGGGCGGCTCTGGGGCCAACGTCCTGACTTTC.

The V call is TRBV29-1, the J call TRBJ2-7; the match to TRBD1 covers 9 bases. CDR1 is SQVTM and CDR2 is ANQGSEA in the germline V gene. CDR3 length: 12 residues. DNA of the CDR3: TGCAGCGTTCGGGACAGGGCCCACGAGAAGTACGTC. The encoded protein is CSVRDRAHEKYV.

This clonotype was detected only a few times. The chain links TRBV7-9 to TRBJ2-7; D perhaps matches TRBD2 (6 bases). The V end lost 5 bases, the J end lost 5 bases, and 16 bases lay between the germline ends. CDR1 and CDR2 from the germline V gene are SEHNR and FQNEAQ (reference sequence). The CDR3 is made up of 14 amino acids. CDR3 sequence (DNA): TGTGCCAGCAGCCGCGGGGCGGGGACCCACGAGCAGTACTTC. Amino acids: CASSRGAGTHEQYF.

This clonotype was recorded many times. V and J are TRBV29-1 and TRBJ1-1; no clear D. The CDR3 length is 9 residues. V lost 3 bases, J lost 4 bases, and 0 bases lay in between. Germline V CDR1 and CDR2: SQVTM, ANQGSEA. The CDR3 DNA sequence: TGCAGCGTTGACACTGAAGCTTTCTTT. Translating gives CSVDTEAFF.

This clonotype was detected a few times. The V and J genes are TRBV20-1 and TRBJ2-1; TRBD2 aligns across 11 bases. The CDR3 runs to 16 residues. V was clipped by 0 bases and J by 2 bases; unmatched bases: 3. Per germline, CDR1 DFQATT and CDR2 SNEGSKA (reference sequence). Here the CDR3 reads CSARDISGGAYNEQFF. In DNA, the CDR3 is TGCAGTGCTAGAGATATTAGCGGGGGGGCCTACAATGAGCAGTTCTTC.

This chain links TRBV27 with TRBJ2-2; 8 bases map to TRBD1. The ends lost 4 bases at V and 5 bases at J; junction bases unmatched: 6. Germline V gives CDR1 MNHEY, CDR2 SMNVEV (reference sequence). The CDR3 sequence is 15 residues long. The CDR3 DNA sequence: TGTGCCAGCAGTTCTCCGGGACAGGCAACCGGGGAGCTGTTTTTT. Amino acids: CASSSPGQATGELFF.

In this sample, this clonotype turned up many times. The chain couples TRBV7-2 to TRBJ2-1, with TRBD2 matching over 8 bases. Germline CDR1 SGHTA, CDR2 FQGNSA. The trim removed 5 bases at V and 1 base at J, leaving 7 bases unmatched. This CDR3 spans 16 amino acids. The CDR3 region has the DNA TGTGCCAGCAGCGCCGGGAGGGTCGAATCCTACAATGAGCAGTTCTTC. Residues: CASSAGRVESYNEQFF.

This clonotype was picked up a small number of times. The gene calls are TRBV12-3 or TRBV12-4 and TRBJ1-1; D is unresolved. Trimming took off 8 bases at V and 5 bases at J, with 9 bases between the two ends. This CDR3 has 11 amino acids. CDR3 protein: CASRGRTEAFF. In nucleotides, the CDR3 is TGTGCCAGCCGCGGGAGGACTGAAGCTTTCTTT.

The rearrangement uses TRBV24-1 and TRBJ2-3; no reliable D call. Trimming stripped 2 bases from V and 2 bases from J, with 7 bases between. The CDR3 length is 14 residues. Per the germline V gene, CDR1 is KGHDR and CDR2 is SFDVKD. DNA for the CDR3: TGTGCCACCAGTGATTACAGTAACACAGATACGCAGTATTTT. Translation gives CATSDYSNTDTQYF.

This clonotype was picked up a small number of times. The V gene is TRBV5-4, the J gene TRBJ2-2; D not certain. Germline V gene sequence: CDR1 SGHNT, CDR2 YYREEE (reference sequence). This CDR3 has 14 residues. Trimming removed 0 bases from V and 4 bases from J, with 7 bases in between. This chain's CDR3 is CASSLGVATGELFF. The CDR3 coding sequence is TGTGCCAGCAGCTTGGGGGTCGCCACCGGGGAGCTGTTTTTT.

Many counts were recorded for this clonotype. The V and J genes are TRBV5-1 and TRBJ2-1; TRBD1 is a possible D gene (6 bases). Trimming pared 3 bases from V and 8 bases from J, leaving 18 bases between. This CDR3 contains 15 residues. Per germline, CDR1 SGHRS and CDR2 YFSETQ. CDR3 coding DNA: TGCGCCAGCAGCTCAACTTCAGGGGCAGGGTATGAGCAGTTCTTC. It codes for CASSSTSGAGYEQFF.

The rearrangement joins TRBV25-1 to TRBJ2-7, with 7 bases fitting TRBD1. Germline assignment: CDR1 MGHDK and CDR2 SYGVNS. This CDR3 spans 15 amino acids. With V trimmed by 3 bases and J by 0 bases, 5 bases remained unmatched. In DNA form, the CDR3 reads TGTGCCAGCAGTGATTCCGGGACAGCCTCCTACGAGCAGTACTTC. Its translation is CASSDSGTASYEQYF.

The chain is built from TRBV3-1 and TRBJ2-3; a weak D match, TRBD2 (6 bases). The CDR3 totals 14 residues. V was cut by 4 bases and J by 6 bases, with 14 bases left in between. In germline, CDR1 is LGHDT, CDR2 YNNKEL (reference sequence). CDR3 coding DNA: TGTGCCAGCAGCCGTGCGGGGACGTGGGATACGCAGTATTTT. It codes for CASSRAGTWDTQYF.

The gene calls are TRBV6-5 and TRBJ1-2, with TRBD1 matching 7 bases. Unmatched junction bases numbered 8, after V lost 2 bases and J lost 8 bases. The CDR3 runs 14 residues. From germline, CDR1 is MNHEY and CDR2 SVGAGI. The CDR3, as DNA: TGTGCCAGCAGTTACCCTGGAGGGGGCGAGGGCTACACCTTC. It is translated as CASSYPGGGEGYTF.